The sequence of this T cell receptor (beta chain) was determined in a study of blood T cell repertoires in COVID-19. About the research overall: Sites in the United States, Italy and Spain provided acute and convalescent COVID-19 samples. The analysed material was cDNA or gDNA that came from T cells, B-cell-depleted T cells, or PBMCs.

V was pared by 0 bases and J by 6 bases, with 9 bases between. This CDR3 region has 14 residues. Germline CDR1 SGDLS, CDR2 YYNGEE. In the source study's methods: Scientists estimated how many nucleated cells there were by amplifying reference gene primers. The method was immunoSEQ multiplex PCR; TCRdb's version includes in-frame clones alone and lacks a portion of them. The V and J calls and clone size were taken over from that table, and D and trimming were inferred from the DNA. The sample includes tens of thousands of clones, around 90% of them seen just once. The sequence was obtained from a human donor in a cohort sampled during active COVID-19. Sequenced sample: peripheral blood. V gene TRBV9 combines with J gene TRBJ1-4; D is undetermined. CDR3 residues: CASSVGWHDEKLFF. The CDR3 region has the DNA TGTGCCAGCAGCGTAGGATGGCATGATGAAAAACTGTTTTTT.